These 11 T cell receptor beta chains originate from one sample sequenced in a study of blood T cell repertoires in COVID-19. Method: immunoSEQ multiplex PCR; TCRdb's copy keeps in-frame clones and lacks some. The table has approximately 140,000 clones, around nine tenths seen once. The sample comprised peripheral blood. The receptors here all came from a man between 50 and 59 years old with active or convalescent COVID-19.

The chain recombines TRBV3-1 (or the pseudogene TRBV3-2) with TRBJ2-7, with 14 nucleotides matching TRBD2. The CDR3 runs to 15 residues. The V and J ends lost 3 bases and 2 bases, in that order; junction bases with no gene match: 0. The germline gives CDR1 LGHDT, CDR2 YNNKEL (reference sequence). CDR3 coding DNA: TGTGCCAGCAGCCAGGGACTAGCGGGAGCCTACGAGCAGTACTTC. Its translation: CASSQGLAGAYEQYF.

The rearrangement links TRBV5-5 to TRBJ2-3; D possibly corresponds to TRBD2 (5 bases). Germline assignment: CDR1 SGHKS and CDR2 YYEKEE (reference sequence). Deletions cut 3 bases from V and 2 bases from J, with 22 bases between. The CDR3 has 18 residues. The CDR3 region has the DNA TGTGCCAGCAGCTCCATCTTCTTAGTAGCGACGAACACAGATACGCAGTATTTT. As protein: CASSSIFLVATNTDTQYF.

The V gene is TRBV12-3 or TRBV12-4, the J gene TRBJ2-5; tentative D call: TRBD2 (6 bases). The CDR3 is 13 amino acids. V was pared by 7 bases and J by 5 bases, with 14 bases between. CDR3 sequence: CASTGPGRETQYF. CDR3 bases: TGTGCCAGCACCGGGCCAGGGAGGGAGACCCAGTACTTC.

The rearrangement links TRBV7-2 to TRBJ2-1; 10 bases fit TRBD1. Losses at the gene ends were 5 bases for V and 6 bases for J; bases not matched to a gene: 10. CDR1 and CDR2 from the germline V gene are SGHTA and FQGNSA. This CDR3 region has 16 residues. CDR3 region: CASSEGDRGPGNEQFF. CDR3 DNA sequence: TGTGCCAGCAGCGAGGGGGACAGGGGTCCCGGCAATGAGCAGTTCTTC.

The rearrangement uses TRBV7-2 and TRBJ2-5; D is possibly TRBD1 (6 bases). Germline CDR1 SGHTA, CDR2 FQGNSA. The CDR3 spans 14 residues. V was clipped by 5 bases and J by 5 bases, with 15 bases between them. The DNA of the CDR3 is TGTGCCAGCAGCCCTGGGACAAGGAGGGAGACCCAGTACTTC. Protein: CASSPGTRRETQYF.

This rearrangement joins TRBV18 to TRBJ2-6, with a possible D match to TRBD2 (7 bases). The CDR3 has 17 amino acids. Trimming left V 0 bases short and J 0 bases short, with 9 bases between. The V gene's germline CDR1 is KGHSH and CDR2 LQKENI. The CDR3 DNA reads TGTGCCAGCTCACCACCGGGGGGGCTCTCTGGGGCCAACGTCCTGACTTTC. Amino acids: CASSPPGGLSGANVLTF.

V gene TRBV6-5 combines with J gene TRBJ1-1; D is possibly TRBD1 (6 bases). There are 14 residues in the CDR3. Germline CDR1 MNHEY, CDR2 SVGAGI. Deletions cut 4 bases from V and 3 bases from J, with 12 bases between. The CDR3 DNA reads TGTGCCAGCAGTTCAGGGGCCCGTGACACTGAAGCTTTCTTT. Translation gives CASSSGARDTEAFF.

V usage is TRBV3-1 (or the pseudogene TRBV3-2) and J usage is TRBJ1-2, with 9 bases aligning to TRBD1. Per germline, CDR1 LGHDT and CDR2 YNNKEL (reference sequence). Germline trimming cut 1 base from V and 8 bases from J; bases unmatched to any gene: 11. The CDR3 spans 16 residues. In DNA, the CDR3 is TGTGCCAGCAGCCAAGGGATCGTGGACAGGGGCTTCGGCTACACCTTC. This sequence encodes CASSQGIVDRGFGYTF.

CDR3 sequence reads: CASSHRGGDYEQYF. DNA for the CDR3: TGTGCCAGCAGCCATAGGGGGGGAGATTACGAGCAGTACTTC. The rearrangement links TRBV7-2 to TRBJ2-7, with a tentative D call TRBD2 (7 bases). CDR3 length: 14 residues. Trimming took off 5 bases at V and 4 bases at J, with 15 bases between the two ends. The germline V gene encodes CDR1 SGHTA and CDR2 FQGNSA.

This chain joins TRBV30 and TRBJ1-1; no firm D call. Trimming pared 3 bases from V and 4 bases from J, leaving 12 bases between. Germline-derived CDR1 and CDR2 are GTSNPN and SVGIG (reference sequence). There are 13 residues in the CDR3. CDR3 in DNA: TGTGCCTGGAGAATAACCTCGGGCACTGAAGCTTTCTTT. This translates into CAWRITSGTEAFF.

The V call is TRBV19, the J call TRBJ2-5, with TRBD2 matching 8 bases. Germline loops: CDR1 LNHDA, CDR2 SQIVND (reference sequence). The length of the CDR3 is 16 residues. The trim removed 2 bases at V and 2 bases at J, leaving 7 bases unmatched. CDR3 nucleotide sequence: TGTGCCAGTAGTATAAAGGCGGGGGGCGGTCAAGAGACCCAGTACTTC. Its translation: CASSIKAGGGQETQYF. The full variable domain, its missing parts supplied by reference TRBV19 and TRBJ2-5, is DGGITQSPKYLFRKEGQNVTLSCEQNLNHDAMYWYRQDPGQGLRLIYYSQIVNDFQKGDIAEGYSVSREKKESFPLTVTSAQKNPTAFYLCASSIKAGGGQETQYFGPGTRLLVL.